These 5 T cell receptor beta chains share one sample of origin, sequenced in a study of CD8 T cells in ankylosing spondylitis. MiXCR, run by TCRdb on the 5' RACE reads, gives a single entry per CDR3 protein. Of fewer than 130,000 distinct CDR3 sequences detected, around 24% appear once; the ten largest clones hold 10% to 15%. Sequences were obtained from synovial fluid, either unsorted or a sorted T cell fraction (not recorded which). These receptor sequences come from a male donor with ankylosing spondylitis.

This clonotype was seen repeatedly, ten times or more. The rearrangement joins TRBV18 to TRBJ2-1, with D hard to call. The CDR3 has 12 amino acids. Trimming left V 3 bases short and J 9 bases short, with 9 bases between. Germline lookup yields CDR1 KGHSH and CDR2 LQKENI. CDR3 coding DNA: TGTGCCAGCTCACCTGATGCAGGTGAGCAGTTCTTC. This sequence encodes CASSPDAGEQFF.

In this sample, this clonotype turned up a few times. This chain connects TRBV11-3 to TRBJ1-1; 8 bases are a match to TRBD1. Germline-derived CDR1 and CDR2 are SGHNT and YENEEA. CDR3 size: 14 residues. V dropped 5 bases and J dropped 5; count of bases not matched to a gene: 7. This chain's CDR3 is CASSPRTGYTEAFF. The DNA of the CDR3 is TGTGCCAGCAGCCCCCGGACAGGGTATACTGAAGCTTTCTTT. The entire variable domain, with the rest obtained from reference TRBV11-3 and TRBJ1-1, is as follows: EAGVVQSPRYKIIEKKQPVAFWCNPISGHNTLYWYLQNLGQGPELLIRYENEEAVDDSQLPKDRFSAERLKGVDSTLKIQPAELGDSAVYLCASSPRTGYTEAFFGQGTRLTVV.

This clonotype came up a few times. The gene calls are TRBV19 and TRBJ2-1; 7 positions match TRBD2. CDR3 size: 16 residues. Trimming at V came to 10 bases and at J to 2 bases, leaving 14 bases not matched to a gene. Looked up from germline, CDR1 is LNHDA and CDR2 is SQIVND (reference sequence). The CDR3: CATHLRGGRTYNEQFF. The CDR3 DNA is TGTGCCACCCACCTGAGGGGAGGGCGGACCTACAATGAGCAGTTCTTC.

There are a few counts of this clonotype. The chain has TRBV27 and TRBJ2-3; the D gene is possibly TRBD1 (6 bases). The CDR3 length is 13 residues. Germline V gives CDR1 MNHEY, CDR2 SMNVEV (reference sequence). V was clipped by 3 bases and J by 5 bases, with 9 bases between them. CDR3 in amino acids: CASSLNREDTQYF. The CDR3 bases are TGTGCCAGCAGTTTGAACAGGGAAGATACGCAGTATTTT.

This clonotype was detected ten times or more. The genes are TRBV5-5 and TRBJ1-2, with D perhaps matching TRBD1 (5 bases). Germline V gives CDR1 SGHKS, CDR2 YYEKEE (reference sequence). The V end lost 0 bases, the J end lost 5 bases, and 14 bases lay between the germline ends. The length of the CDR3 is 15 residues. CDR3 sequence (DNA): TGTGCCAGCAGCTTGGTTCCTGTAGGGGATTATGGCTACACCTTC. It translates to CASSLVPVGDYGYTF.